The text below deals with one T cell receptor beta chain. Read data end 3 residues before the CDR3 end; the end is taken from the germline J gene. Assay used: immunoSEQ multiplex PCR; TCRdb lists only in-frame clones, some missing. This sample carries 15,000 to 20,000 clones, with about 7.8% going to the ten biggest clones. This CDR3 contains 13 residues. V shed 9 bases and J shed 0 bases, with 12 bases lying between them. Germline CDR1 ENHRY, CDR2 SYGVKD. All donors had a single incident cervical HPV16 infection, not prevalent. This entry comes from a study of T cells in women clearing cervical HPV infection. Across the whole study: Cases: HPV16-related CIN3 or worse on histology, a couple of invasive cancers.

Sequenced input: blood buffy coat. V usage is TRBV10-3 and J usage is TRBJ2-7; no definite D call. The sequence was obtained from a woman aged 18-70 years with a cervical HPV16 infection that either progressed to CIN3+ or cleared (not recorded which). The covered CDR3 bases are TGTGCCATAGGTGGCGGTGGCTCCTACGAG. Its protein is CAIGGGGSYE. The whole CDR3 protein is CAIGGGGSYEQYF.